What follows is one T cell receptor (beta chain) and its context. Original handling: Nucleated cell counts were estimated from reference gene primer amplification. The data were produced by immunoSEQ multiplex PCR, yet TCRdb's version contains in-frame clones alone and is incomplete. D and trimming come from the DNA, and the V and J calls and clone size come from that table. Here the sample spans approximately 230,000 clones, around 89% being singletons. This sample is part of a study of blood T cell repertoires in COVID-19. Overall study context: Material from acute and convalescent COVID-19 was sourced from the United States, Italy and Spain.

The CDR3 consists of 16 residues. J lost 4 bases, V lost 4 bases, and 10 bases had no gene match. Germline lookup yields CDR1 LGHDT and CDR2 YNNKEL (reference sequence). Specimen: peripheral blood. The source is a woman in her 30s with COVID-19, enrolled during active disease. The V call is TRBV3-1 (or the pseudogene TRBV3-2), the J call TRBJ1-5; 7 bases agree with TRBD1. CDR3 sequence reads: CASSPDQGGLNQPQHF. The CDR3, as DNA: TGTGCCAGCAGCCCTGATCAGGGGGGACTGAATCAGCCCCAGCATTTT.